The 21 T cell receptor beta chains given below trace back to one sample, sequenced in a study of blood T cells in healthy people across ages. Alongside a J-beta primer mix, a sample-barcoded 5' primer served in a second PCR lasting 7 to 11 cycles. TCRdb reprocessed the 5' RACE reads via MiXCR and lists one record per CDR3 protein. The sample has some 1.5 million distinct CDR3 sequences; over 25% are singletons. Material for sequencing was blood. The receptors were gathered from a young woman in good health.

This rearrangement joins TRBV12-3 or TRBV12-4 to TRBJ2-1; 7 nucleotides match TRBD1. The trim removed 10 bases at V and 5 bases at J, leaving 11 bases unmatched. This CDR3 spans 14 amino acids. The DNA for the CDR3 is TGTGCCACGATCCGGGACAGCCGTAACAATGAGCAGTTCTTC. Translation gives CATIRDSRNNEQFF.

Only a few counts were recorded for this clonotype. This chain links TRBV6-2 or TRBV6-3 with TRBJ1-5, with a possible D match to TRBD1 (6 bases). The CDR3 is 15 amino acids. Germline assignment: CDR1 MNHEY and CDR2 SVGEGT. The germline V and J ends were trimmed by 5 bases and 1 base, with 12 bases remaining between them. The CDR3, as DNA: TGTGCCAGCAGTGCCAGGGGTGTGAGCAATCAGCCCCAGCATTTT. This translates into CASSARGVSNQPQHF.

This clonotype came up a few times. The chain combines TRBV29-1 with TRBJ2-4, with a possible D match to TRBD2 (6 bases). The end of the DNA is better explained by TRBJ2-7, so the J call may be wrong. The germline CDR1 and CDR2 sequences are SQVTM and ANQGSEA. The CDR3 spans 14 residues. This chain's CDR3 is CSVEDCPGGYEQYF. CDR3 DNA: TGCAGCGTTGAAGATTGTCCCGGGGGATACGAGCAGTACTTC.

The DNA of the CDR3 is TGTGTCACCAGCCGAATGACAGGGTTCCGGGAAGCTTTCTTT. Translated, it gives CVTSRMTGFREAFF. V usage is TRBV10-3 and J usage is TRBJ1-1, with 7 bases lining up with TRBD1. Germline CDR1 and CDR2: ENHRY and SYGVKD. The CDR3 runs to 14 residues.

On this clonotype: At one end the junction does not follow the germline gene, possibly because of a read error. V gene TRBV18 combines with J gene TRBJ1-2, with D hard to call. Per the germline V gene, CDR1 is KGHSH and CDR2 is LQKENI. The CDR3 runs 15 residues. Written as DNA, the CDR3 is TGTGCCAGCTCACCGCAGAGTAAAACAGACTATGGCCACACCTTC. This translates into CASSPQSKTDYGHTF.

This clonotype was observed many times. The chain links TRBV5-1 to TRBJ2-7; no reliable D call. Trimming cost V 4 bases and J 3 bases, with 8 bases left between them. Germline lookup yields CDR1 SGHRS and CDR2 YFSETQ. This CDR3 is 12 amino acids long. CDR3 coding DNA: TGCGCCAGCAGCCCTGACTTCTACGAGCAGTACTTC. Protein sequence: CASSPDFYEQYF.

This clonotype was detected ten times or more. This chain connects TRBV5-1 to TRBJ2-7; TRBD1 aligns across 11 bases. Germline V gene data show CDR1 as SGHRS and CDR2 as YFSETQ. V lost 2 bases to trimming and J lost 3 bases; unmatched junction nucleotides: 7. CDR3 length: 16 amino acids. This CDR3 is CASSFGTGGVDYEQYF. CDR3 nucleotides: TGCGCCAGCAGCTTCGGGACAGGGGGAGTAGACTACGAGCAGTACTTC.

CDR3 sequence (DNA): TGTGCCGGCAACTCCCGCCTACAGGGGGCAAGAGATGAGCAGTACTTC. This codes for CAGNSRLQGARDEQYF. The J gene is TRBJ2-1, the V gene TRBV11-2; 9 bases map to TRBD1. The tail of the sequence fits TRBJ2-7 better, so the J call may be wrong. CDR3 length: 16 residues. Germline V CDR1 and CDR2: SGHAT, FQNNGV.

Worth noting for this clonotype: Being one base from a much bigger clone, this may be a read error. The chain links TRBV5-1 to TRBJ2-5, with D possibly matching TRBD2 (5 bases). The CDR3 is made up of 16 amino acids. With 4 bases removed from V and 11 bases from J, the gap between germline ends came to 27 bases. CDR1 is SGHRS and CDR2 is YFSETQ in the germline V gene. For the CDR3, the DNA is TGCGCCAGCAGCCCGCTAACCGGGATCTTAGGGAATGAGCAGTACTTC. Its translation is CASSPLTGILGNEQYF.

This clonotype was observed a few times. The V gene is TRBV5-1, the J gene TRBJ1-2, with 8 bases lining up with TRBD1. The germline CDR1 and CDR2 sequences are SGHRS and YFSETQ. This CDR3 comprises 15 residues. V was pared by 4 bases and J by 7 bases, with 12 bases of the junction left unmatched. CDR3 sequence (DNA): TGCGCCAGCAGCCCGAGGACAGGGCTCGGGGCTGGCTACACCTTC. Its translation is CASSPRTGLGAGYTF.

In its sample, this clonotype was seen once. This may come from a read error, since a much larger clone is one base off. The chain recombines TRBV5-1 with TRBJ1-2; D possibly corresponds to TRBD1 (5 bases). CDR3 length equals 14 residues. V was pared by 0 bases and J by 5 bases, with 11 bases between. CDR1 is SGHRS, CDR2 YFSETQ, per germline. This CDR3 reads CASSLGQTQYGYTF. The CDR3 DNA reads TGCGCCAGCAGCTTGGGACAGACACAATATGGCTACACCTTC.

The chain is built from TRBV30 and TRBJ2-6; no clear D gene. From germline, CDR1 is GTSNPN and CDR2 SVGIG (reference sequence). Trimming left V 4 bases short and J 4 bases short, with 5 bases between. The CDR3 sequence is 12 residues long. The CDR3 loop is CAWNSGANVLTF. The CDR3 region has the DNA TGTGCCTGGAATTCGGGGGCCAACGTCCTGACTTTC.

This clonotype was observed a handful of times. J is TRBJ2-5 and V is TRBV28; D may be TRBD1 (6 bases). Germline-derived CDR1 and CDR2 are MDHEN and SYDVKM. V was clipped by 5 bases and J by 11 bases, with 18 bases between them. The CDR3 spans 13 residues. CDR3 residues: CASSEQGAMEQYF. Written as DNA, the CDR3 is TGTGCCAGCAGTGAACAGGGAGCGATGGAGCAGTACTTC.

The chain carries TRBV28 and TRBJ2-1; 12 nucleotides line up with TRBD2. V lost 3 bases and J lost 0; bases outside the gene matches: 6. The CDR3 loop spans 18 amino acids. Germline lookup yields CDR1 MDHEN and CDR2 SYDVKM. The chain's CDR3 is CASSFRTSGTSSYNEQFF. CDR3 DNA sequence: TGTGCCAGCAGTTTCCGGACTAGCGGGACCAGCTCCTACAATGAGCAGTTCTTC.

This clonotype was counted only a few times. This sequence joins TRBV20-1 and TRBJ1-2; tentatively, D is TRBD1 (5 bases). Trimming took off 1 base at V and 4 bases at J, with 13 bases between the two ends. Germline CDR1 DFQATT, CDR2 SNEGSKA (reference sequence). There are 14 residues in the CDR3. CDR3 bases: TGCAGTGCTAGAGTCCCGGGGGAAGGCTATGGCTACACCTTC. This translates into CSARVPGEGYGYTF.

The CDR3 bases are TGTGCCTGGAGTGTACGCTTCCGGGGGGATAGGAATGAGCAGTTCTTC. Translated, it gives CAWSVRFRGDRNEQFF. The V and J genes are TRBV30 and TRBJ2-1; 7 nucleotides align to TRBD2. This CDR3 is built from 16 residues. V dropped 0 bases and J dropped 7; count of bases not matched to a gene: 12. Germline CDR1 GTSNPN, CDR2 SVGIG (reference sequence).

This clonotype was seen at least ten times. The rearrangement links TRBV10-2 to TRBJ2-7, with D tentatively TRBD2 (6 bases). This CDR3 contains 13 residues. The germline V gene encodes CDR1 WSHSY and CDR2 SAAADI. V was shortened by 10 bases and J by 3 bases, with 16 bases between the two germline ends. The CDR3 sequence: CATLGGINYEQYF. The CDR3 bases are TGCGCCACCCTGGGGGGAATTAACTACGAGCAGTACTTC.

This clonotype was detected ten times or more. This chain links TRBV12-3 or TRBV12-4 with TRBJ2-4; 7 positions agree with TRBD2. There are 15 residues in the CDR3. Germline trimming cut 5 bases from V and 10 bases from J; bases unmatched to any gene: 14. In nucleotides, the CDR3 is TGTGCCAGCAGTCTCCCGGCAATGGGGGGGGGAATTCAGTACTTC. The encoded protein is CASSLPAMGGGIQYF.

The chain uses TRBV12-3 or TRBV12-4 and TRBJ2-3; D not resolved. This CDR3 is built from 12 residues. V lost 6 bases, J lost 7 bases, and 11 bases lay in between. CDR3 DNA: TGTGCCAGCAGCCCCCGCCCAAATACGCAGTATTTT. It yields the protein CASSPRPNTQYF.

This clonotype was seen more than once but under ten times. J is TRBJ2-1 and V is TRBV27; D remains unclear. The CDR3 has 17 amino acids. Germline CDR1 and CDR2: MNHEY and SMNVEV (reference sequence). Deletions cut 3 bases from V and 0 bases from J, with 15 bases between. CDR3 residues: CASSFLEELSSYNEQFF. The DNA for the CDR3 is TGTGCCAGCAGTTTTTTAGAGGAACTTAGCTCCTACAATGAGCAGTTCTTC.

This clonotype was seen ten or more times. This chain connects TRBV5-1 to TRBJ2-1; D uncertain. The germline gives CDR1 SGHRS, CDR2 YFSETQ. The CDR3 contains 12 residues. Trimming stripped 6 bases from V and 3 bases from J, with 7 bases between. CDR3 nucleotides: TGCGCCAGCAAGAGTGTCTACAATGAGCAGTTCTTC. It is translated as CASKSVYNEQFF. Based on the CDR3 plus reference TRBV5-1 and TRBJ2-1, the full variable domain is KAGVTQTPRYLIKTRGQQVTLSCSPISGHRSVSWYQQTPGQGLQFLFEYFSETQRNKGNFPGRFSGRQFSNSRSEMNVSTLELGDSALYLCASKSVYNEQFFGPGTRLTVL.